A selection of T cell receptor beta chains follows, all from one sample in a study of shared clonotypes between healthy human individuals. Sequenced by immunoSEQ multiplex PCR; TCRdb stores in-frame clones only, minus some. Of 950,000 to 1,100,000 clones listed, approximately 72% were seen once; the top ten hold 1.4%. The source material was memory CD4+ T cells sorted from blood. These receptors were taken from a young man in good health. CDR3s include the opening cysteine and the closing phenylalanine or tryptophan. The D gene is left open where the match is weak. The size entry is marked missing in some rows and otherwise reads once, few, many or a size class.

TRBJ2-1 | . | TRBV7-9 | . | CASSHTWEQFF | TGTGCCAGCAGCCACACTTGGGAGCAGTTCTTC
TRBJ2-2 | . | TRBV5-1 | . | CASSLRTSNTGELFF | TGCGCCAGCAGCTTGAGGACTTCGAACACCGGGGAGCTGTTTTTT
TRBJ2-5 | TRBD2 | TRBV10-3 | . | CAISESASGIGETQYF | TGTGCCATCAGTGAGTCTGCTAGCGGGATTGGAGAGACCCAGTACTTC
TRBJ1-5 | . | TRBV6-6 | once | CASSDGLENQPQHF | TGTGCCAGCAGTGACGGACTTGAGAATCAGCCCCAGCATTTT
TRBJ2-5 | TRBD2 | TRBV18 | . | CASSPTSGATQYF | TGTGCCAGCTCACCAACTAGCGGGGCGACCCAGTACTTC
TRBJ2-2 | . | TRBV11-2 | once | CASSRQENGELFF | TGTGCCAGCAGCCGACAGGAAAACGGGGAGCTGTTTTTT
TRBJ2-7 | TRBD2 | TRBV9 | . | CASSSESGKGLNEQYF | TGTGCCAGCAGCAGCGAGAGCGGGAAGGGCCTGAACGAGCAGTACTTC
TRBJ2-2 | . | TRBV27 | once | CASSPSPGVNTGELFF | TGTGCCAGCAGTCCCTCCCCAGGGGTGAATACCGGGGAGCTGTTTTTT
TRBJ1-2 | TRBD1 | TRBV6-5 | few | CASSYQTGGADGYTF | TGTGCCAGCAGTTACCAGACAGGGGGCGCGGATGGCTACACCTTC
TRBJ2-3 | . | TRBV5-4 | . | CASSSTGTDTQYF | TGTGCCAGCAGCAGTACAGGGACAGATACGCAGTATTTT
TRBJ2-1 | TRBD2 | TRBV6-1 | . | CASSGGWLADYNEQFF | TGTGCCAGCAGTGGGGGGTGGCTAGCGGATTACAATGAGCAGTTCTTC
TRBJ2-7 | . | TRBV7-8 | . | CASSLTAKPYEQYF | TGTGCCAGCAGCTTAACAGCGAAACCCTACGAGCAGTACTTC
TRBJ2-7 | . | TRBV30 | . | CAWSVLDRAEQYF | TGTGCCTGGAGTGTACTAGACAGAGCCGAGCAGTACTTC
TRBJ2-5 | TRBD1 | TRBV10-2 | . | CASSKGQGVSQYF | TGCGCCAGCAGCAAGGGACAGGGAGTTTCGCAGTACTTC
TRBJ1-1 | . | TRBV7-2 | many | CASSFLVGYNSFEAFF | TGTGCCAGCAGCTTTTTGGTGGGCTACAATAGCTTTGAAGCTTTCTTT
TRBJ2-2 | . | TRBV5-1 | . | CASRLAGANTGELFF | TGCGCCAGCAGACTGGCAGGGGCGAACACCGGGGAGCTGTTTTTT
TRBJ1-1 | TRBD1 | TRBV5-4 | once | CASSSERTGIDTEAFF | TGTGCCAGCAGCTCGGAGAGGACAGGGATCGACACTGAAGCTTTCTTT
TRBJ2-2 | . | TRBV6-1 | . | CASIGGSGELFF | TGTGCCAGCATAGGTGGTTCCGGGGAGCTGTTTTTT
TRBJ1-1 | TRBD1 | TRBV7-2 | . | CASSLATGGFAEAFF | TGTGCCAGCAGCTTAGCGACAGGGGGTTTCGCTGAAGCTTTCTTT
TRBJ2-2 | TRBD2 | TRBV4-1 | few | CATRDYQTTGELFF | TGCGCCACCCGGGACTATCAAACCACCGGGGAGCTGTTTTTT
TRBJ2-3 | . | TRBV16 | . | CASSQFRESTQYF | TGTGCCAGCAGCCAATTCAGGGAAAGTACGCAGTATTTT
TRBJ1-2 | TRBD1 | TRBV18 | few | CASSPLADSAGQNNYGYTF | TGTGCCAGCTCACCCTTGGCCGACTCAGCGGGACAGAATAACTATGGCTACACCTTC
TRBJ2-5 | . | TRBV7-9 | . | CASSPGDGAVWTQYF | TGTGCCAGCAGCCCCGGAGATGGGGCGGTGTGGACCCAGTACTTC
TRBJ2-1 | TRBD1 | TRBV18 | . | CASSQPGQRVSYNEQFF | TGTGCCAGCTCACAACCGGGACAGCGAGTCTCCTACAATGAGCAGTTCTTC